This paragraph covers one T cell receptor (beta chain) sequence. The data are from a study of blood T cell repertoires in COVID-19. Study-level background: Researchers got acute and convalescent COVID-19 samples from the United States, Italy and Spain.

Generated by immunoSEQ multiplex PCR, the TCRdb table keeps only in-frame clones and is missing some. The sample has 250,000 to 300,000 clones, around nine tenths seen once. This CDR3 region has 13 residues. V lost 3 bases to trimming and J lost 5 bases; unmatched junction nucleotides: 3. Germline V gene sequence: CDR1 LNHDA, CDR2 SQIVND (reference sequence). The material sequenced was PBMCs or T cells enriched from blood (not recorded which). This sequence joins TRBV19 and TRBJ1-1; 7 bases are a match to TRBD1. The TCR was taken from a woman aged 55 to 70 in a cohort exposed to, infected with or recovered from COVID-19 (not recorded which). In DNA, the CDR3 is TGTGCCAGTAGTATTCAGGGGGGTACTGAAGCTTTCTTT. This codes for CASSIQGGTEAFF.